These T cell receptor beta chains were read from a single sample in a study of CD4 T cells in relation to SARS-CoV-2 and coronaviruses. Here immunoSEQ multiplex PCR was the method, and the copy in TCRdb shows in-frame clones only, minus some. The sample records about 26,000 clones, around three quarters being singletons. Their target antigens are unknown. Sequencing input: CD4+ T cells from PBMCs, cultured in vitro. These TCRs come from a human donor in good health. CDR3s include the opening cysteine and the closing phenylalanine or tryptophan. Each record gives: CDR3 DNA, CDR3 protein, J gene, V gene, D gene, CDR3 length, clone size. The D gene is left open where the match is weak. Not all rows give a size; the values are once, few, many and, for expanded clones, a class.

cdr3_nt: TGTGCCAGCAGCCCCCGCCGGAGGGTGAGGAACACCATATATTTT
cdr3_aa: CASSPRRRVRNTIYF
j_call: TRBJ1-3
v_call: TRBV7-9
d_call: NA
cdr3_length: 15
clone_size: once

cdr3_nt: TGTGCCAGCAGCTTGGCAGGGGTCTATGGCTACACCTTC
cdr3_aa: CASSLAGVYGYTF
j_call: TRBJ1-2
v_call: TRBV7-9
d_call: NA
cdr3_length: 13
clone_size: few

cdr3_nt: TGTGCCAGCAGTCAGACAGGGAACTATGGCTACACCTTC
cdr3_aa: CASSQTGNYGYTF
j_call: TRBJ1-2
v_call: TRBV27
d_call: TRBD1
cdr3_length: 13
clone_size: NA

cdr3_nt: TGCGCCAGCAGCGTCGATCTCCGTTCCTACAATGAGCAGTTCTTC
cdr3_aa: CASSVDLRSYNEQFF
j_call: TRBJ2-1
v_call: TRBV10-1
d_call: NA
cdr3_length: 15
clone_size: NA

cdr3_nt: TGTGCCAGCAGTCCATGGGACAGGGGCACAGATACGCAGTATTTT
cdr3_aa: CASSPWDRGTDTQYF
j_call: TRBJ2-3
v_call: TRBV27
d_call: TRBD1
cdr3_length: 15
clone_size: NA

cdr3_nt: TGTGCCAGCAGGACGGGGCGGAGCACAGATACGCAGTATTTT
cdr3_aa: CASRTGRSTDTQYF
j_call: TRBJ2-3
v_call: TRBV2
d_call: NA
cdr3_length: 14
clone_size: NA

cdr3_nt: TGTGCCAGCAGTTCCGCGGCTAACTATGGCTACACCTTC
cdr3_aa: CASSSAANYGYTF
j_call: TRBJ1-2
v_call: TRBV27
d_call: NA
cdr3_length: 13
clone_size: NA

cdr3_nt: TGTGCCAGCAGTCCCCCGCTAGCGGGGGGAACACTTTACAATGAGCAGTTCTTC
cdr3_aa: CASSPPLAGGTLYNEQFF
j_call: TRBJ2-1
v_call: TRBV27
d_call: TRBD2
cdr3_length: 18
clone_size: NA

cdr3_nt: TGTGCCAGCAGTATCTACCGTGAAGTTAATTCACCCCTCCACTTT
cdr3_aa: CASSIYREVNSPLHF
j_call: TRBJ1-6
v_call: TRBV28
d_call: NA
cdr3_length: 15
clone_size: NA

cdr3_nt: TGTGCCAGCAGCAAGACCCAAGGGGCCGGGGAGCTGTTTTTT
cdr3_aa: CASSKTQGAGELFF
j_call: TRBJ2-2
v_call: TRBV6-2/TRBV6-3
d_call: NA
cdr3_length: 14
clone_size: NA

cdr3_nt: TGCGCCAGCAGCCCCCCGGCAGGGCGGGGCTCCTACGAGCAGTACTTC
cdr3_aa: CASSPPAGRGSYEQYF
j_call: TRBJ2-7
v_call: TRBV4-1
d_call: NA
cdr3_length: 16
clone_size: NA

cdr3_nt: TGTGCCAGCAGCTCCAGGGAAGGAAAGTCCTACGAGCAGTACTTC
cdr3_aa: CASSSREGKSYEQYF
j_call: TRBJ2-7
v_call: TRBV7-8
d_call: NA
cdr3_length: 15
clone_size: large

cdr3_nt: TGTGCCAGCAGCTTAACCGGGACAGGGGACGATACGCAGTATTTT
cdr3_aa: CASSLTGTGDDTQYF
j_call: TRBJ2-3
v_call: TRBV7-9
d_call: TRBD1
cdr3_length: 15
clone_size: few

cdr3_nt: TGTGCCAGCAAATTCCAGCGGGGGGGCTCAGATACGCAGTATTTT
cdr3_aa: CASKFQRGGSDTQYF
j_call: TRBJ2-3
v_call: TRBV2
d_call: TRBD2
cdr3_length: 15
clone_size: NA

cdr3_nt: TGTGCCACCAAGAGACAGTCGGGCACTGAAGCTTTCTTT
cdr3_aa: CATKRQSGTEAFF
j_call: TRBJ1-1
v_call: TRBV12-3/TRBV12-4
d_call: NA
cdr3_length: 13
clone_size: NA

cdr3_nt: TGTGCCAGCAGTTACGGCAGGGGGCGTACCGGGGAGCTGTTTTTT
cdr3_aa: CASSYGRGRTGELFF
j_call: TRBJ2-2
v_call: TRBV6-2/TRBV6-3
d_call: TRBD1
cdr3_length: 15
clone_size: NA

cdr3_nt: TGTGCCAGCCCTCCTCTACAGGGGGCGATTAGCAATCAGCCCCAGCATTTT
cdr3_aa: CASPPLQGAISNQPQHF
j_call: TRBJ1-5
v_call: TRBV21-1
d_call: NA
cdr3_length: 17
clone_size: NA